This T cell receptor (beta chain) comes out of a study of blood T cell repertoires in COVID-19. Trimming stripped 10 bases from V and 3 bases from J, with 13 bases between. Per the germline V gene, CDR1 is MDHEN and CDR2 is SYDVKM. The CDR3 consists of 13 residues. Original methodology: Reference gene primer amplification in the assay estimated nucleated cell counts. Repertoires were generated with immunoSEQ multiplex PCR, while TCRdb's copy carries only in-frame clones and drops some. The DNA gave D and trimming, while V, J and clone size come from that table. This table holds some 160,000 clones, about 83% found once.

The TCR was taken from a woman aged 65 to 85 with COVID-19, enrolled during active disease. V and J are TRBV28 and TRBJ1-5; D gene unclear. What was sequenced was peripheral blood. CDR3 sequence reads: CATIPVNNQPQHF. The CDR3 DNA sequence: TGTGCCACCATCCCGGTGAACAATCAGCCCCAGCATTTT.